Below, 23 T cell receptor beta chains from the same sample are listed, as sequenced in a study of glioma-infiltrating T cells after dendritic cell vaccination. Here immunoSEQ multiplex PCR was the method, and the copy in TCRdb shows in-frame clones only, minus some. The repertoire has 93,000 or so clones, about four fifths of them found once; the top ten carry more than 10%. The sequencing used blood, collected before dendritic cell vaccination. The receptors derive from a human donor with glioblastoma.

The gene calls are TRBV19 and TRBJ2-7; D unclear. V was clipped by 4 bases and J by 5 bases, with 9 bases between them. CDR1 and CDR2 (germline): LNHDA, SQIVND (reference sequence). The CDR3 runs to 12 residues. The CDR3 region is CASSSHSHEQYF. CDR3 DNA sequence: TGTGCCAGTAGTAGTCACAGCCACGAGCAGTACTTC.

V is TRBV7-9 and J is TRBJ1-2; D uncertain. V was pared by 5 bases and J by 8 bases, with 21 bases between. The CDR3 runs 15 residues. In germline, CDR1 is SEHNR, CDR2 FQNEAQ (reference sequence). DNA for the CDR3: TGTGCCAGCAGCCTACCCGGAAACGGGGAGAGAGGCTACACCTTC. This sequence encodes CASSLPGNGERGYTF.

The V and J genes are TRBV4-3 and TRBJ1-5, with D perhaps TRBD1 (5 bases). The germline V and J ends were trimmed by 0 bases and 5 bases, with 17 bases remaining between them. Germline CDR1 reads LGHNA; CDR2 reads YSLEER. CDR3 length equals 17 residues. The CDR3 DNA reads as TGCGCCAGCAGCCAAGAATGGACCTCGGGAGGGGATCAGCCCCAGCATTTT. Protein sequence: CASSQEWTSGGDQPQHF.

This sequence joins TRBV7-8 and TRBJ1-1; no clear D gene. From germline, CDR1 is SGHVS and CDR2 FQNEAQ. V lost 3 bases, J lost 6 bases, and 5 bases lay in between. CDR3 size: 11 residues. Here the CDR3 DNA reads TGTGCCAGCAGCTTGTCGGCTGAAGCTTTCTTT. Its translation: CASSLSAEAFF.

The rearrangement joins TRBV7-9 to TRBJ1-2, with 7 bases that match TRBD1. V was clipped by 5 bases and J by 3 bases; unmatched bases: 12. The germline V gene has CDR1 SEHNR and CDR2 FQNEAQ (reference sequence). This CDR3 has 16 residues. The CDR3 DNA sequence: TGTGCCAGCAGCCCCCTTGGGACAGCCGGGGACTATGGCTACACCTTC. Amino acid sequence: CASSPLGTAGDYGYTF. The full variable domain, with the rest looked up from reference TRBV7-9 and TRBJ1-2, is DTGVSQNPRHKITKRGQNVTFRCDPISEHNRLYWYRQTLGQGPEFLTYFQNEAQLEKSRLLSDRFSAERPKGSFSTLEIQRTEQGDSAMYLCASSPLGTAGDYGYTFGSGTRLTVV.

V gene TRBV6-5 combines with J gene TRBJ2-1; 12 bases are a match to TRBD2. Germline loops: CDR1 MNHEY, CDR2 SVGAGI. The V gene end was trimmed by 7 bases and the J gene end by 9 bases; junction bases not matched to a gene: 10. The length of the CDR3 is 15 residues. The DNA of the CDR3 is TGTGCCAGCAACCAACTAGCGGGGGGTATAGGTGAGCAGTTCTTC. It is translated as CASNQLAGGIGEQFF.

V is TRBV6-5 and J is TRBJ1-2, with TRBD1 identical over 7 bases. V gave up 8 bases and J gave up 5 bases; unmatched junction bases: 8. The germline gives CDR1 MNHEY, CDR2 SVGAGI. CDR3 length: 13 amino acids. CDR3 amino acids: CASLQGFQYGYTF. The CDR3 DNA follows: TGTGCCAGCCTACAGGGGTTTCAGTATGGCTACACCTTC.

This chain joins TRBV2 and TRBJ1-1; tentatively, D is TRBD1 (6 bases). This CDR3 comprises 13 residues. Trimming cost V 8 bases and J 1 base, with 11 bases left between them. Germline V gene sequence: CDR1 SNHLY, CDR2 FYNNEI. The CDR3 nucleotides read TGTGCCAGCCGAGGGGGGGCGAACACTGAAGCTTTCTTT. Protein sequence: CASRGGANTEAFF.

This clone showed up just a few times. This rearrangement joins TRBV2 to TRBJ2-7; 7 nucleotides match TRBD1. V dropped 6 bases and J dropped 2; count of bases not matched to a gene: 7. Germline CDR1 reads SNHLY; CDR2 reads FYNNEI. There are 14 residues in the CDR3. The CDR3 DNA is TGTGCCAGCAGGAGGGACAGAGGAGCCTACGAGCAGTACTTC. This sequence encodes CASRRDRGAYEQYF.

The J gene is TRBJ2-1, the V gene TRBV29-1; 10 bases are a match to TRBD1. V was clipped by 7 bases and J by 6 bases; unmatched bases: 6. The CDR3 consists of 13 residues. Germline V gives CDR1 SQVTM, CDR2 ANQGSEA. The CDR3 DNA reads as TGCAGCGCCGCGAGGACAGGGGGCAATGAGCAGTTCTTC. Protein: CSAARTGGNEQFF.

Of note for this clone: Compared with germline, one end of the junction differs, possibly owing to a read error. V gene TRBV2 combines with J gene TRBJ1-6; 12 bases are a match to TRBD1. Looked up from germline, CDR1 is SNHLY and CDR2 is FYNNEI. This CDR3 comprises 20 residues. CDR3 region: CASRHPGQGALFENNSPLHF. The CDR3 DNA reads as TGTGCCAGCAGACACCCGGGACAGGGGGCCCTTTTTGAAAACAATTCCCCCCTCCACTTT.

The genes are TRBV27 and TRBJ2-3; D is perhaps TRBD2 (5 bases). The ends were cut back, 3 bases at V and 7 bases at J, with 14 bases in the middle. Germline V lookup: CDR1 MNHEY, CDR2 SMNVEV (reference sequence). This CDR3 has 14 amino acids. The CDR3 nucleotides are TGTGCCAGCAGTTTGGCGGGCGCACGATATACGCAGTATTTT. Protein: CASSLAGARYTQYF.

This rearrangement joins TRBV18 to TRBJ1-5; D is undetermined. This CDR3 spans 13 amino acids. Germline V gene sequence: CDR1 KGHSH, CDR2 LQKENI. With 3 bases removed from V and 5 bases from J, the gap between germline ends came to 8 bases. The CDR3 loop is CASSPREDQPQHF. The DNA for the CDR3 is TGTGCCAGCTCACCGAGGGAAGATCAGCCCCAGCATTTT.

V is TRBV5-6 and J is TRBJ2-5, with 9 nucleotides matching TRBD1. Germline CDR1 reads SGHDT; CDR2 reads YYEEEE. The CDR3 extends over 16 amino acids. V was pared by 4 bases and J by 4 bases, with 11 bases of the junction left unmatched. CDR3 sequence (DNA): TGTGCCAGCAGCATCGCCGGGACAGGGTGGGTAGAGACCCAGTACTTC. Translated: CASSIAGTGWVETQYF.

The chain employs TRBV4-2 and TRBJ2-3; 13 bases line up with TRBD2. Per the germline V gene, CDR1 is LGHNA and CDR2 is YNFKEQ. CDR3 length: 17 amino acids. The V segment lost 2 bases and the J segment 4 bases; nucleotides outside the gene matches: 6. In DNA, the CDR3 is TGTGCCAGCAGCCAACAACTAGCGGGGGGGCCCCCAGATACGCAGTATTTT. Translated: CASSQQLAGGPPDTQYF.

V usage is TRBV2 and J usage is TRBJ1-2, with D possibly being TRBD1 (6 bases). The CDR3 length is 12 residues. V shed 4 bases and J shed 4 bases, with 7 bases lying between them. Germline CDR1 is SNHLY and CDR2 is FYNNEI. Written as DNA, the CDR3 is TGTGCCAGCAGTGGGACAGTCTATGGCTACACCTTC. Protein sequence: CASSGTVYGYTF.

The chain carries TRBV6-1 and TRBJ2-7; 9 nucleotides agree with TRBD1. The CDR3 loop spans 15 amino acids. Germline-derived CDR1 and CDR2 are MNHNS and SASEGT. V lost 8 bases to trimming and J lost 0 bases; unmatched junction nucleotides: 8. In DNA, the CDR3 is TGTGCCAGCCATAGCTGGACAGGGGCCTCCTACGAGCAGTACTTC. This gives the protein CASHSWTGASYEQYF.

The CDR3 here is CAINLRGVGAYGYTF. The DNA for the CDR3 is TGTGCCATCAATCTCCGGGGGGTAGGGGCCTATGGCTACACCTTC. This chain joins TRBV10-3 and TRBJ1-2; a weak D match, TRBD1 (5 bases). CDR1 ENHRY and CDR2 SYGVKD come from the germline V gene. With 7 bases removed from V and 4 bases from J, the gap between germline ends came to 19 bases. The CDR3 extends over 15 amino acids.

This clone was counted between two and nine times. This chain uses TRBV5-4 with TRBJ2-7; 12 nucleotides agree with TRBD2. Trimming cost V 2 bases and J 9 bases; bases outside gene matches: 6. The V gene's germline CDR1 is SGHNT and CDR2 YYREEE (reference sequence). This CDR3 spans 14 amino acids. The CDR3 region is CASSLGLAGSGQYF. The CDR3 DNA reads TGTGCCAGCAGCTTAGGACTAGCGGGGTCAGGGCAGTACTTC.

The gene calls are TRBV6-6 and TRBJ2-6, with 10 bases matching TRBD1. CDR3 length: 16 residues. Looked up from germline, CDR1 is MNHNY and CDR2 is SVGAGI (reference sequence). V trimming: 6 bases; J trimming: 1 base; junction bases outside the gene matches: 3. The CDR3 DNA reads TGTGCCAGCAGACCGGGACAGGGGTCTGGGGCCAACGTCCTGACTTTC. Protein sequence: CASRPGQGSGANVLTF.

The chain uses TRBV7-9 and TRBJ1-2; no clear D. The CDR3 runs 13 residues. V dropped 4 bases and J dropped 8 bases, with 14 bases sitting between them. Germline V gene sequence: CDR1 SEHNR, CDR2 FQNEAQ (reference sequence). The CDR3 region has the DNA TGTGCCAGCAGCTCGAGGGTCCCCTGGGGCTACACCTTC. Translated: CASSSRVPWGYTF.

This rearrangement joins TRBV11-3 to TRBJ2-4, with TRBD1 as a possible D gene (5 bases). The V end was cut by 5 bases, the J end by 0 bases, with 14 bases between. This CDR3 has 16 residues. In germline, CDR1 is SGHNT, CDR2 YENEEA. The chain's CDR3 is CASSPRQSLAKNIQYF. As DNA, the CDR3 is TGTGCCAGCAGCCCCAGACAGTCCCTAGCCAAAAACATTCAGTACTTC.

The rearrangement uses TRBV2 and TRBJ1-2, with a possible D match to TRBD1 (6 bases). The CDR3 runs 13 residues. Germline V lookup: CDR1 SNHLY, CDR2 FYNNEI. Trimming removed 7 bases at V and 6 bases at J, with 15 bases between. The CDR3 here is CASNRGGVHGYTF. CDR3 DNA: TGTGCCAGCAATCGAGGGGGGGTCCATGGCTACACCTTC.